This T cell receptor (beta chain) emerged from a study of cytomegalovirus exposure and HLA in healthy donors. The PCR was carried out with 60 Vbeta primers and 13 Jbeta primers. Generated by immunoSEQ multiplex PCR, the TCRdb table keeps only in-frame clones and is missing some. The sample comprises fewer than 200,000 clones, around 80% of which are singletons, and more than 5% rests with the top ten. Study observations and caveats: The study flagged some 170 TCR beta chains as cytomegalovirus-associated. Most likely, a cluster of highly shared sequence variants arose as a sequencing artifact.

As regards this clone: The antigen is unknown.

This sequence was found in a man aged 35 to 55 in good health and CMV-seronegative. Input material: PBMCs.

The CDR3 loop is CASSVDLSDIQYF. The CDR3 nucleotides are TGTGCCAGCAGCGTAGACTTATCCGACATTCAGTACTTC. The V and J genes are TRBV9 and TRBJ2-4; D unresolved. Germline V gene sequence: CDR1 SGDLS, CDR2 YYNGEE. The CDR3 spans 13 residues. Trimming stripped 0 bases from V and 8 bases from J, with 9 bases between.